This T cell receptor beta chain was captured by sequencing in a study of T cell responses to AZD1222 COVID-19 vaccine. Produced via immunoSEQ multiplex PCR; TCRdb's table is partial and in-frame only. The repertoire holds tens of thousands of clones, around nine tenths seen once, with approximately 10% in the top ten. Note on this clone: Its antigen is unidentified.

Study-level findings and limits: Sampling that yielded the repertoires occurred only after the peak T cell response. The number of AZD1222 recipients seropositive at baseline was only five to seven.

The clonotype originates from an adult in good health. Specimen: peripheral blood, collected on day 0 of AZD1222 vaccination.

As DNA, the CDR3 is TGTGCCAGCAGTCCGTTGGGCACCAACGCTTTCTTT. Amino acid sequence: CASSPLGTNAFF. This chain connects TRBV28 to TRBJ1-1; D is uncertain. The CDR3 loop spans 12 amino acids. V lost 5 bases and J 11 bases, leaving 15 bases between the germline ends. CDR1 is MDHEN, CDR2 SYDVKM, per germline.